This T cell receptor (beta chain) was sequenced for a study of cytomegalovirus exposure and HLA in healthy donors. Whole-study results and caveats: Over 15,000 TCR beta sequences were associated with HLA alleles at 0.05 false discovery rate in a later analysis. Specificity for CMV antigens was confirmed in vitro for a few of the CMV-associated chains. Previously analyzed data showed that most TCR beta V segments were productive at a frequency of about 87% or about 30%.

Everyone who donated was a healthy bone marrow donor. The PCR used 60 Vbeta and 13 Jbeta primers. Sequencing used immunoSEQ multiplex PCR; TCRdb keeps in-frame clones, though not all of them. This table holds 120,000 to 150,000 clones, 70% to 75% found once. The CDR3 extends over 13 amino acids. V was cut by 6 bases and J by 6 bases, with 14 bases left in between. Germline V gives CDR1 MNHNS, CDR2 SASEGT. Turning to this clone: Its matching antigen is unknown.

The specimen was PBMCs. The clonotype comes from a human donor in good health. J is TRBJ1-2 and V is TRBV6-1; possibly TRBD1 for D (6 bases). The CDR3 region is CASRYTGINGYTF. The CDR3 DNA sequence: TGTGCCAGCAGATATACAGGGATCAATGGCTACACCTTC.